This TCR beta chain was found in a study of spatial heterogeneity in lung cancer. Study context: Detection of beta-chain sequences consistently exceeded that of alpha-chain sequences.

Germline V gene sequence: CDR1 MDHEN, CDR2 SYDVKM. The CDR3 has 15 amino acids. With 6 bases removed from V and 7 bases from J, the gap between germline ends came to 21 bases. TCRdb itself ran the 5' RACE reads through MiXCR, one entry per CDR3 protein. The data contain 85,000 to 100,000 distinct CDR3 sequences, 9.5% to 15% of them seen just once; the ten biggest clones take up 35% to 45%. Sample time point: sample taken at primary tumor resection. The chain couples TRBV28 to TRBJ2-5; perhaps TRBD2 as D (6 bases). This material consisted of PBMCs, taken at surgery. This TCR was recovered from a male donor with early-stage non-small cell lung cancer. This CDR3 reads CASSPRGAARGTQYF. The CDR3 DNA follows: TGTGCCAGCAGCCCCCGCGGGGCGGCCCGGGGGACCCAGTACTTC.